This T cell receptor beta chain was recovered during a study of OX40 agonist ivuxolimab in advanced cancers. Regarding the complete study: Ivuxolimab was an agonistic, fully human IgG2 monoclonal antibody directed against OX40 (CD134), a costimulatory receptor. Intravenous ivuxolimab was administered to patients every 2 weeks at six dose levels: 0.01, 0.1, 0.3, 1.5, 3 and 10 mg/kg. Of the approximately 54 patients in dose escalation, around 20 had hepatocellular carcinoma, about 15 had melanoma, 9 had renal cell carcinoma and 9 had head and neck cancer. In the dose-escalation cohort, approximately 83% of patients were male, and the mean age was approximately 60 years with a range of about 20 to 90. Patients were allowed to have had prior anti-PD-1, anti-PD-L1 or anti-CTLA-4 therapy, and 40% of the dose-escalation patients had been treated with checkpoint inhibitors. Partial responses occurred in three dose-escalation patients, of whom one had hepatocellular carcinoma and two had cutaneous melanoma. Peripheral TCRbeta sequencing was intended to test whether TCR sequence diversity was altered and clonal T-cell expansion was caused by ivuxolimab. The monotherapy dose-escalation portion (N ≈ 50 patients) of the phase I ivuxolimab trial is reported in the paper.

Reading from cysteine to phenylalanine, the CDR3 counts 13 amino acids. CDR3 DNA is the only sequence kept; it has 39 bases, read in frame from the first base. CDR1 is given as SGHTA and CDR2 as FQGNSA, both from the germline V gene. V drops 7 bases and J drops 9 bases, leaving 13 bases in between. The trial excluded patients who had a history of autoimmune disease or were on systemic immunosuppression. Peripheral blood for TCR sequencing was collected from all dose cohorts at baseline, on cycle 4 day 1, and on cycle 7 day 1. The samples were drawn from a first-in-human, open-label, multicenter phase I dose-escalation trial of ivuxolimab. The trial enrolled adults with locally advanced or metastatic head and neck squamous cell, hepatocellular, melanoma or renal cell carcinoma. Before TCR sequencing, CD4+ and CD8+ T cells were separately sorted from peripheral blood. The study at large found these results: At doses of 0.1 to 3.0 mg/kg, clonal expansion of both CD4+ and CD8+ T cells in blood was seen between baseline and week 6. Low levels of normalized T-cell clonal expansion were also seen in some nonresponding patients. After ivuxolimab, CD8+ T cells had more expanded clones than CD4+ T cells on average. The antigen specificity of the peripheral T cells that underwent clonal expansion was not determined. In the 0.1-3.0 mg/kg groups, partial responders had among the lowest normalized peripheral clonal expansion, particularly in CD8+ T cells.

This clone was detected ten times or more. It has no known antigen specificity. Base qualities are not provided; no much larger clone lies one nucleotide away. For sequencing of the TCRbeta CDR3 region, genomic DNA was extracted from the sorted cells. The immunoSEQ Assay was used for sequencing of TCRbeta CDR3 regions. TCRdb mirrors the immuneACCESS table, restricted to in-frame sequences. Some clones are absent from its copies; in checked studies, under half trace to an unresolved V gene, and the reason for the others is unknown. This sample is represented by some 71,000 clones; 84% of them were singletons. Around 0.84% of the sample belongs to the ten largest clones.

In this chain, TRBV7-2 is recombined with TRBJ1-6, with the D gene not clear enough to name. The input for sequencing was CD4+ or CD8+ T cells sorted from blood, taken in a trial of the OX40 agonist ivuxolimab. The TCR comes from an adult with an advanced solid tumor such as melanoma, head and neck, liver or kidney cancer. The sequence in DNA is TGTGCCAGCACCGTAATGGGCACTTCACCCCTCCACTTT. The resulting protein is CASTVMGTSPLHF.